Following are 11 T cell receptor beta chains from one sample sequenced in a study of blood T cell repertoires in COVID-19 (dated by TCRdb to the early 2020s). Receptors were amplified or captured by the immunoSEQ multiplex PCR assay. TCRdb stores this immuneACCESS table with in-frame sequences only. Part of the clones is absent; in the studies checked, under half of the shortfall reflects unresolved V genes, and no reason is known for the rest. This sample gives almost 200,000 clones in total; roughly three quarters of them show up just once. The ten largest account for roughly 5.7% of the sample. The sequencing input was peripheral blood. The receptors derive from a woman aged 40 to 50 with COVID-19, enrolled during active disease.

In its sample, this clone was seen a few times. The J gene is TRBJ2-2, the V gene TRBV24-1, with D perhaps TRBD1 (5 bases). CDR1 KGHDR and CDR2 SFDVKD come from the germline V gene. The ends were cut back, 4 bases at V and 0 bases at J, with 11 bases in the middle. The CDR3 length is 16 residues. CDR3 in DNA: TGTGCCACCAGTGACAACGACAGATCGAACACCGGGGAGCTGTTTTTT. It encodes CATSDNDRSNTGELFF.

V gene TRBV3-1 (or the pseudogene TRBV3-2) combines with J gene TRBJ2-7, with 8 positions matching TRBD2. The CDR3 covers 15 residues. Trimming removed 1 base from V and 3 bases from J; junction bases left unmatched: 5. Germline CDR1 LGHDT, CDR2 YNNKEL (reference sequence). The CDR3 reads CASSQGPSGGYEQYF. Here the CDR3 DNA reads TGTGCCAGCAGCCAAGGTCCCAGCGGGGGCTACGAGCAGTACTTC.

The CDR3 loop reads CASSDTGTGTGGSPLHF. The DNA of the CDR3 is TGTGCCAGCAGTGATACTGGCACCGGGACAGGGGGATCACCCCTCCACTTT. The chain couples TRBV2 to TRBJ1-6; TRBD1 matches at 11 bases. The germline CDR1 and CDR2 sequences are SNHLY and FYNNEI. J was trimmed by 10 bases and V by 3 bases; bases with no gene match: 11. This CDR3 comprises 17 residues.

This clone was seen only a few times. The V and J genes are TRBV18 and TRBJ1-1; TRBD1 agrees at 7 bases. Germline V lookup: CDR1 KGHSH, CDR2 LQKENI. The CDR3 sequence is 14 residues long. J gave up 6 bases and V 3 bases, and 7 bases lay outside the gene matches. The CDR3: CASSPDRVAAEAFF. The DNA for the CDR3 is TGTGCCAGCTCACCTGACAGGGTAGCGGCTGAAGCTTTCTTT.

CDR3 sequence reads: CASSGNQDEQFF. CDR3 DNA: TGTGCCAGCAGCGGTAACCAGGATGAGCAGTTCTTC. The chain couples TRBV7-2 to TRBJ2-1, with D uncertain. The germline CDR1 and CDR2 sequences are SGHTA and FQGNSA. Trimming cost V 5 bases and J 8 bases, with 10 bases left between them. CDR3 length: 12 amino acids.

The chain combines TRBV6-2 or TRBV6-3 with TRBJ1-1; D perhaps matches TRBD1 (6 bases). The CDR3 extends over 13 amino acids. Trimming shortened V by 4 bases and J by 8 bases, and 14 bases separated the two germline ends. Germline V gives CDR1 MNHEY, CDR2 SVGEGT. The CDR3 loop reads CASSSEFDREAFF. As DNA, the CDR3 is TGTGCCAGCAGTTCCGAATTCGACAGGGAAGCTTTCTTT.

The gene calls are TRBV6-5 and TRBJ1-2; D is unclear. This CDR3 contains 12 residues. The germline V and J ends were trimmed by 5 bases and 7 bases, with 11 bases remaining between them. In germline, CDR1 is MNHEY, CDR2 SVGAGI. CDR3 bases: TGTGCCAGCAGTCTTAGATCGGGTGGCTACACCTTC. Translated, it gives CASSLRSGGYTF.

This chain uses TRBV5-6 with TRBJ2-2; TRBD2 is a possible D gene (5 bases). Germline-derived CDR1 and CDR2 are SGHDT and YYEEEE. Trimming cost V 0 bases and J 2 bases, with 14 bases left between them. CDR3 length equals 17 residues. The chain's CDR3 is CASSLEAIARNTGELFF. The CDR3 region has the DNA TGTGCCAGCAGCTTGGAGGCTATAGCGCGAAACACCGGGGAGCTGTTTTTT.

The chain couples TRBV2 to TRBJ2-7; 7 bases line up with TRBD2. The CDR3 consists of 15 residues. V was pared by 2 bases and J by 2 bases, with 6 bases of the junction left unmatched. Germline loops: CDR1 SNHLY, CDR2 FYNNEI. The CDR3 sequence is CASSESGGSPYEQYF. CDR3 coding DNA: TGTGCCAGCAGTGAATCTGGCGGGAGCCCCTACGAGCAGTACTTC.

V gene TRBV24-1 combines with J gene TRBJ2-5; 9 nucleotides match TRBD2. Per the germline V gene, CDR1 is KGHDR and CDR2 is SFDVKD. The CDR3 sequence is 14 residues long. V was pared by 3 bases and J by 4 bases, with 2 bases of the junction left unmatched. In DNA, the CDR3 is TGTGCCACCAGTGATAGAGCGGGGGGAGAGACCCAGTACTTC. This translates into CATSDRAGGETQYF.

The chain links TRBV3-1 (or the pseudogene TRBV3-2) to TRBJ1-1; tentative D call: TRBD1 (6 bases). Germline values: CDR1 LGHDT, CDR2 YNNKEL (reference sequence). The CDR3 consists of 15 residues. With 0 bases removed from V and 11 bases from J, the gap between germline ends came to 19 bases. The CDR3 bases are TGTGCCAGCAGCCAAGATCGTGATGGGGGCTCTCTGGCTTTCTTT. This codes for CASSQDRDGGSLAFF.